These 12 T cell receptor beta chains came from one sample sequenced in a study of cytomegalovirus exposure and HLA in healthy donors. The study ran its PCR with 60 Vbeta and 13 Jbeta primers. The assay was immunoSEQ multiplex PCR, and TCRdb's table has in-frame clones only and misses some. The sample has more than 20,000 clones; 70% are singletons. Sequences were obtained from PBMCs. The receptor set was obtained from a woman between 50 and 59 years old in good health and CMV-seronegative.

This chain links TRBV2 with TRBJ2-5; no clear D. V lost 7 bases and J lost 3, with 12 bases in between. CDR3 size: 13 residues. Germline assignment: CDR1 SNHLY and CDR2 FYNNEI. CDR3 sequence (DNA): TGTGCCAGCATCCAACAGCAGGAAGAGACCCAGTACTTC. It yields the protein CASIQQQEETQYF.

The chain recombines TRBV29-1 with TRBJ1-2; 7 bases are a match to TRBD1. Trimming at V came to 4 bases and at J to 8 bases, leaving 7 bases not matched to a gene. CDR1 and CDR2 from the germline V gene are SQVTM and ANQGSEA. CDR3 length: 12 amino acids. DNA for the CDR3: TGCAGCGTTGTAAAGGGGGCGAAAGGCTACACCTTC. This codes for CSVVKGAKGYTF. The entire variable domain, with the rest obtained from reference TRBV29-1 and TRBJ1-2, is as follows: SAVISQKPSRDICQRGTSLTIQCQVDSQVTMMFWYRQQPGQSLTLIATANQGSEATYESGFVIDKFPISRPNLTFSTLTVSNMSPEDSSIYLCSVVKGAKGYTFGSGTRLTVV.

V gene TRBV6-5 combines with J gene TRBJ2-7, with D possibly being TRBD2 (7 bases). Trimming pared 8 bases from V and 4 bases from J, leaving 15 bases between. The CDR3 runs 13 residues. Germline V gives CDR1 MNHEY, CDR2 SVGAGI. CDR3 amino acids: CASGGGSAYEQYF. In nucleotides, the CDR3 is TGTGCCAGCGGGGGCGGGAGTGCATACGAGCAGTACTTC.

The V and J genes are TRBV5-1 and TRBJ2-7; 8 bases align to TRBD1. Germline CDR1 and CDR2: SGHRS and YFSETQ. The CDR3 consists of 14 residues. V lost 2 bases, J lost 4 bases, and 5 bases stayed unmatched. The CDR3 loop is CASSLYRGWYEQYF. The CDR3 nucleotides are TGCGCCAGCAGCTTATACAGGGGGTGGTACGAGCAGTACTTC.

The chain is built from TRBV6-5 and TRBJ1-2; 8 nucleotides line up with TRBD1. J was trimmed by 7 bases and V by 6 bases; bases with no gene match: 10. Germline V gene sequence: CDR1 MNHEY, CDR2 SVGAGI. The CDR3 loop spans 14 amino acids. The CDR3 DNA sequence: TGTGCCAGCAGCCTGGGACAGGAGGGACTTGGCTACACCTTC. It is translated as CASSLGQEGLGYTF.

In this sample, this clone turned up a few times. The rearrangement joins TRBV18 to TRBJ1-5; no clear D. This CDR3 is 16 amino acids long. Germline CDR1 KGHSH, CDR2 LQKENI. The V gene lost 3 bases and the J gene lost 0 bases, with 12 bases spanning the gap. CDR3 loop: CASSPEVGNSNQPQHF. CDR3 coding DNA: TGTGCCAGCTCACCGGAGGTAGGAAATAGCAATCAGCCCCAGCATTTT.

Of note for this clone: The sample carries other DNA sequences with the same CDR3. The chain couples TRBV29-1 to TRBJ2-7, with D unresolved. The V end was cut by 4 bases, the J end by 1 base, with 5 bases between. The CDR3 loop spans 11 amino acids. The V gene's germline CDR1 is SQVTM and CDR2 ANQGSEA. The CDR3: CSVAGSYEQYF. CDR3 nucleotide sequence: TGCAGCGTTGCGGGTTCCTACGAGCAGTACTTC.

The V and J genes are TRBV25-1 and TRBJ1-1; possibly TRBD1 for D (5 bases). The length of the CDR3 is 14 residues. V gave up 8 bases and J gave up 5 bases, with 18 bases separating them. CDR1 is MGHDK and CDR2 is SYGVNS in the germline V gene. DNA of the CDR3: TGTGCCAGCGCAGGGAGGACTCTGCGGACTGAAGCTTTCTTT. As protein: CASAGRTLRTEAFF.

The CDR3 region has the DNA TGTGCCAGCTCTAGGGGGGACAGGGCTGAAGCTTTCTTT. Translating gives CASSRGDRAEAFF. The rearrangement joins TRBV27 to TRBJ1-1; 9 nucleotides agree with TRBD1. The CDR3 loop spans 13 amino acids. Germline trimming cut 8 bases from V and 6 bases from J; bases unmatched to any gene: 7. The germline V gene has CDR1 MNHEY and CDR2 SMNVEV (reference sequence).

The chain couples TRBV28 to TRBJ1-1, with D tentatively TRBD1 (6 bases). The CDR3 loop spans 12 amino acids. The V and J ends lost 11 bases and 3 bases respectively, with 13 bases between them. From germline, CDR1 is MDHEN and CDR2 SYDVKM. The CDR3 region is CAATGQYTEAFF. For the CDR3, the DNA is TGTGCCGCTACAGGACAGTACACTGAAGCTTTCTTT.

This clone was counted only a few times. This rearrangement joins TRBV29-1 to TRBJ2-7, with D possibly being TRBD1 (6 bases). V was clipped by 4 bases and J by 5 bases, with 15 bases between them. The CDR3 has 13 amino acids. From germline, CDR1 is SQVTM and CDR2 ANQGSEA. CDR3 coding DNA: TGCAGCGTTGGACAGGCAGGGGCACACGAGCAGTACTTC. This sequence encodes CSVGQAGAHEQYF.

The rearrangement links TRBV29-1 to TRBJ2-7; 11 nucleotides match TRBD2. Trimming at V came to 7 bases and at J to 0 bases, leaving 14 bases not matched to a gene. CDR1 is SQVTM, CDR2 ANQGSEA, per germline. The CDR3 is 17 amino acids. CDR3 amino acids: CSAGSSGGDYLSYEQYF. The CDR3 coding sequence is TGCAGCGCGGGGAGTAGCGGGGGGGACTATCTCTCCTACGAGCAGTACTTC.